Listed here are 28 T cell receptor beta chains from one sample, sequenced in a study of metastatic and nonmetastatic thyroid tumors. Every patient was untreated before thyroid surgery. TCRdb recomputed clones from the PCR reads via MiXCR. The sample includes fewer than 30,000 clones, 15% of them seen just once. Sample: blood. The receptors come from a female donor with papillary thyroid cancer or a benign thyroid nodule (not recorded which). Some clones in this sample may be carry-over from other donors' samples.

This clone was seen many times. V usage is TRBV30 and J usage is TRBJ1-2; a possible D gene is TRBD1 (5 bases). V was clipped by 4 bases and J by 7 bases, with 16 bases between them. The CDR3 runs 13 residues. CDR1 GTSNPN and CDR2 SVGIG come from the germline V gene (reference sequence). CDR3 region: CAWTPTSQGGYTF. The CDR3 DNA sequence: TGTGCCTGGACCCCCACAAGCCAGGGTGGCTACACCTTC.

This clone is labeled medium-sized. This chain connects TRBV13 to TRBJ1-1; D is ambiguous. The CDR3 is 14 amino acids. CDR1 is PRHDT, CDR2 FYEKMQ, per germline (reference sequence). Trimming left V 4 bases short and J 6 bases short, with 15 bases between. In DNA form, the CDR3 reads TGTGCCAGCAGCTCCAGGTCGGGGATGTCTGAAGCTTTCTTT. This encodes CASSSRSGMSEAFF.

The sample holds many counts of this clone. The chain combines TRBV12-3 or TRBV12-4 with TRBJ2-1, with D possibly TRBD1 on 5 matching bases. The CDR3 consists of 15 residues. Trimming pared 1 base from V and 9 bases from J, leaving 16 bases between. The CDR3 DNA reads as TGTGCCAGCAGTTTAGGGTTTGTCAGGGTGGTTGAGCAGTTCTTC. Translating gives CASSLGFVRVVEQFF.

This clone has a count of ten or more. One junction end disagrees with the germline gene, perhaps due to a read error. V is TRBV30 and J is TRBJ2-1, with D unresolved. The CDR3 is 12 amino acids. Germline V lookup: CDR1 GTSNPN, CDR2 SVGIG (reference sequence). In DNA, the CDR3 is TGTGCCTGGAGTGTACCCTACAGTGAGCAGTTCTTC. The encoded protein is CAWSVPYSEQFF.

Within the sample, this clone is medium-sized (0.01 to 0.1%). The chain carries TRBV11-2 and TRBJ2-7; 10 bases align to TRBD2. Germline V gene sequence: CDR1 SGHAT, CDR2 FQNNGV. This CDR3 region has 15 residues. With V trimmed by 6 bases and J by 3 bases, 8 bases remained unmatched. The DNA of the CDR3 is TGTGCCAGCAGTTTAACTAGCGGGACTAACTACGAGCAGTACTTC. Protein sequence: CASSLTSGTNYEQYF. The complete variable domain, with remaining parts taken from reference TRBV11-2 and TRBJ2-7, reads EAGVAQSPRYKIIEKRQSVAFWCNPISGHATLYWYQQILGQGPKLLIQFQNNGVVDDSQLPKDRFSAERLKGVDSTLKIQPAKLEDSAVYLCASSLTSGTNYEQYFGPGTRLTVT.

This clone was detected many times. The chain carries TRBV28 and TRBJ1-3, with 7 bases lining up with TRBD1. V shed 7 bases, J shed 3 bases, and the junction held 3 bases outside the gene matches. CDR3 length equals 13 residues. CDR1 is MDHEN and CDR2 is SYDVKM in the germline V gene. CDR3 in amino acids: CASTQGGGNTIYF. The DNA of the CDR3 is TGTGCCAGCACTCAGGGGGGTGGAAACACCATATATTTT.

This clone was seen a few times. The genes are TRBV6-1 and TRBJ2-7; D is perhaps TRBD2 (6 bases). V lost 6 bases and J lost 2, with 17 bases in between. CDR3 length equals 15 residues. Germline V lookup: CDR1 MNHNS, CDR2 SASEGT. CDR3 coding DNA: TGTGCCAGCAGCTTAGGCGGGGCTCTTCCCTACGAGCAGTACTTC. Translation: CASSLGGALPYEQYF.

V and J are TRBV5-1 and TRBJ1-1, with D possibly being TRBD1 (5 bases). Germline V gene lookup returns CDR1 SGHRS and CDR2 YFSETQ. The CDR3 has 15 amino acids. V lost 8 bases, J lost 0 bases, and 17 bases lay in between. This CDR3 is CASTSGQNLNTEAFF. The CDR3 DNA sequence: TGCGCCAGTACTAGCGGACAAAACCTGAACACTGAAGCTTTCTTT.

Concerning this clone: A junction boundary mismatches the germline segment, possibly from a read error. This chain connects TRBV27 to TRBJ1-2; tentatively, D is TRBD1 (5 bases). The CDR3 loop spans 13 amino acids. Germline V CDR1 and CDR2: MNHEY, SMNVEV (reference sequence). CDR3 sequence: CASSYHGGDGYTF. The CDR3 coding sequence is TGTGCCAGCAGTTACCATGGGGGGGATGGCTATACCTTC.

This clone has ten or more counts. The CDR3 is CASSLLGEQYF. In DNA form, the CDR3 reads TGTGCCAGCAGCTTATTGGGCGAGCAGTACTTC. The chain combines TRBV13 with TRBJ2-7; D uncertain. The germline gives CDR1 PRHDT, CDR2 FYEKMQ (reference sequence). CDR3 size: 11 residues. The V gene lost 2 bases and the J gene lost 6 bases, with 5 bases spanning the gap.

This clone was picked up many times. The rearrangement links TRBV4-3 to TRBJ2-1; TRBD1 agrees at 9 bases. Germline V lookup: CDR1 LGHNA, CDR2 YSLEER. The CDR3 has 18 residues. J lost 2 bases, V lost 2 bases, and 10 bases had no gene match. Written as DNA, the CDR3 is TGCGCCAGCAGCCAATGGACCCCCGGGACAGGGCCCTACAATGAGCAGTTCTTC. Amino acid sequence: CASSQWTPGTGPYNEQFF.

This clone has only a few counts. One end of the junction varies from germline; a read error may be responsible. J is TRBJ1-1 and V is TRBV6-1, with 7 bases lining up with TRBD1. The length of the CDR3 is 14 residues. The germline V gene encodes CDR1 MNHNS and CDR2 SASEGT. The CDR3 DNA sequence: TGCGCCAGCAGGGTCAAGGGGGCGGGCACTGAAGCTTTCTTT. Its protein is CASRVKGAGTEAFF.

As concerns this clone: One end of the junction does not line up with germline, which may come from a read error. V gene TRBV7-8 combines with J gene TRBJ2-5; D call uncertain. The CDR3 loop spans 12 amino acids. Germline V gene lookup returns CDR1 SGHVS and CDR2 FQNEAQ. The CDR3 DNA is TGTGCCATCAGCTCGATCCAAGAGACCCAGTGCTTC. Its translation: CAISSIQETQCF.

As to this clone: This may stem from a read error, because a much larger clone lies one nucleotide away. The genes are TRBV5-4 and TRBJ2-6; TRBD2 is a possible D gene (5 bases). This CDR3 contains 17 residues. Germline loops: CDR1 SGHNT, CDR2 YYREEE (reference sequence). The CDR3 nucleotides are TGTGCCATCAGCTTGGCCGTTAGAGGGACTGGGGCCAACGTCCTGACTTTC. Translation gives CAISLAVRGTGANVLTF.

This chain links TRBV20-1 with TRBJ1-6; D gene ambiguous. Trimming pared 3 bases from V and 9 bases from J, leaving 18 bases between. Germline V gene data show CDR1 as DFQATT and CDR2 as SNEGSKA (reference sequence). The CDR3 runs to 15 residues. The CDR3 reads CSARRHELMGSPLHF. In DNA form, the CDR3 reads TGCAGTGCTAGGAGGCACGAACTCATGGGTTCACCCCTCCACTTT.

This chain links TRBV20-1 with TRBJ1-1; a possible D gene is TRBD1 (5 bases). CDR3 length: 12 residues. The V end lost 3 bases, the J end lost 3 bases, and 8 bases lay between the germline ends. CDR1 is DFQATT and CDR2 is SNEGSKA in the germline V gene (reference sequence). Here the CDR3 reads CSASRGDTEAFF. The CDR3 nucleotides are TGCAGTGCTAGTCGGGGGGACACTGAAGCTTTCTTT.

This clone was observed many times. This chain links TRBV9 with TRBJ2-1, with 10 bases matching TRBD2. The junction had 10 bases not matched to a gene; V was cut back by 3 bases and J by 7 bases. The CDR3 length is 16 residues. Germline assignment: CDR1 SGDLS and CDR2 YYNGEE. The CDR3 protein is CASSDSGRAGGNEQFF. The DNA of the CDR3 is TGTGCCAGCAGCGACAGCGGGAGAGCGGGAGGGAATGAGCAGTTCTTC.

This clone showed up just a few times. The rearrangement links TRBV28 to TRBJ2-1; TRBD2 matches 8 bases. This CDR3 comprises 17 residues. V lost 6 bases, J lost 1 base, and 11 bases stayed unmatched. Looked up from germline, CDR1 is MDHEN and CDR2 is SYDVKM. DNA for the CDR3: TGTGCCAGCAGCCCGGGGACTAGAGCGAGGTCCTACAATGAGCAGTTCTTC. It yields the protein CASSPGTRARSYNEQFF.

This clone was picked up many times. The V gene is TRBV24-1, the J gene TRBJ2-3; 7 bases are a match to TRBD1. The CDR3 has 13 residues. Trimming removed 3 bases from V and 4 bases from J; junction bases left unmatched: 0. CDR1 and CDR2 from the germline V gene are KGHDR and SFDVKD. The CDR3 loop is CATSDGTADTQYF. The CDR3 nucleotides read TGTGCCACCAGTGATGGGACAGCAGATACGCAGTATTTT.

This clone has at least ten counts. Relative to the germline gene, one junction end is altered; a read error may explain this. The identical CDR3 is also encoded by other nucleotide sequences in the sample. The CDR3 bases are TGTGCCAGCAGCCAGATGACGGCAAGCGAGGAGCTGTTCTTT. Translating gives CASSQMTASEELFF. This chain connects TRBV3-1 to TRBJ2-2; D is undetermined. The CDR3 spans 14 residues. Germline V lookup: CDR1 LGHDT, CDR2 YNNKEL (reference sequence).

This clone was seen ten or more times. The V and J genes are TRBV27 and TRBJ1-2; 10 nucleotides line up with TRBD1. The trim removed 5 bases at V and 8 bases at J, leaving 8 bases unmatched. The CDR3 is 14 residues long. Per the germline V gene, CDR1 is MNHEY and CDR2 is SMNVEV (reference sequence). The CDR3 DNA sequence: TGTGCCAGCAGTACCGACAGGGGGCTTGAAGGCTACACCTTC. This codes for CASSTDRGLEGYTF.

This clone showed up many times. The gene calls are TRBV19 and TRBJ2-2; maybe TRBD2 (5 bases). The CDR3 runs to 14 residues. Trimming stripped 9 bases from V and 4 bases from J, with 15 bases between. Germline V lookup: CDR1 LNHDA, CDR2 SQIVND (reference sequence). CDR3 protein: CASKPAGFTGELFF. CDR3 sequence (DNA): TGTGCCAGCAAACCCGCGGGCTTCACCGGGGAGCTGTTTTTT.

This clone was recorded many times. This sequence joins TRBV13 and TRBJ2-7; D unresolved. The CDR3 is 17 amino acids. V was cut by 4 bases and J by 3 bases, with 22 bases left in between. Germline values: CDR1 PRHDT, CDR2 FYEKMQ (reference sequence). DNA of the CDR3: TGTGCCAGCAGCTCAAAGGATGAACCGCTCGCCGTCTACGAGCAGTACTTC. This gives the protein CASSSKDEPLAVYEQYF.

This clone was detected ten times or more. The chain joins TRBV9 to TRBJ2-7; D gene unclear. CDR1 is SGDLS and CDR2 is YYNGEE in the germline V gene. The germline V and J ends were trimmed by 0 bases and 2 bases, with 9 bases remaining between them. The CDR3 is made up of 14 amino acids. CDR3 sequence (DNA): TGTGCCAGCAGCGTAGCGTCAGGTCCCTACGAGCAGTACTTC. The encoded protein is CASSVASGPYEQYF. The variable domain in full, completed from reference TRBV9 and TRBJ2-7, reads DSGVTQTPKHLITATGQRVTLRCSPRSGDLSVYWYQQSLDQGLQFLIQYYNGEERAKGNILERFSAQQFPDLHSELNLSSLELGDSALYFCASSVASGPYEQYFGPGTRLTVT.

Ten or more counts support this clone. J is TRBJ2-7 and V is TRBV20-1, with a possible D match to TRBD1 (5 bases). V was pared by 8 bases and J by 2 bases, with 10 bases between. The V gene's germline CDR1 is DFQATT and CDR2 SNEGSKA (reference sequence). The CDR3 length is 11 residues. The CDR3 here is CSIDSPYEQYF. The CDR3 DNA follows: TGCAGTATAGACAGTCCCTACGAGCAGTACTTC.

This clone was observed a single time. Sequence at one end of the junction differs from germline and may be a read error. V usage is TRBV7-2 and J usage is TRBJ2-1; no clear D gene. Germline V gene lookup returns CDR1 SGHTA and CDR2 FQGNSA. The CDR3 totals 13 residues. The CDR3 DNA follows: TGTGCCAGCATCTTATTATCGGGCAATGAGCAGTTCTTC. Residues: CASILLSGNEQFF.

This clone came up many times. The rearrangement links TRBV19 to TRBJ2-3, with D possibly called TRBD1 or TRBD2 (5 bases each). V lost 3 bases, J lost 2 bases, and 15 bases lay in between. The CDR3 has 16 amino acids. The germline V gene has CDR1 LNHDA and CDR2 SQIVND (reference sequence). As DNA, the CDR3 is TGTGCCAGTAGTATGTGGGGGTCCGAGAACACAGATACGCAGTATTTT. The encoded protein is CASSMWGSENTDTQYF. Looking up the rest from reference TRBV19 and TRBJ2-3 gives the full variable domain: DGGITQSPKYLFRKEGQNVTLSCEQNLNHDAMYWYRQDPGQGLRLIYYSQIVNDFQKGDIAEGYSVSREKKESFPLTVTSAQKNPTAFYLCASSMWGSENTDTQYFGPGTRLTVL.

This clone was observed a handful of times. The chain couples TRBV6-2 or TRBV6-3 to TRBJ2-7; 7 positions match TRBD2. The assigned J gene may be wrong: the sequence end matches TRBJ2-5 better. CDR1 MNHEY and CDR2 SVGEGT come from the germline V gene. The CDR3 consists of 13 residues. CDR3 nucleotides: TGTGCCAGTGATCAGCGGGGATGGGAGACCCAGTACTTC. Residues: CASDQRGWETQYF.